This entry is about one T cell receptor (beta chain). Its target is not known. These data originate in a study of T cell responses to AZD1222 COVID-19 vaccine. Study outcomes and limitations: At baseline, seropositivity was found in only six AZD1222 recipients. The donors showed a predominance of white British ancestry and of females, with possible underestimation of clonal diversity. Researchers took repertoire samples only after the peak T cell response had come. In the spike-specific TCR repertoire, nearly half reportedly target unmutated variant regions.

Per germline, CDR1 MNHEY and CDR2 SMNVEV (reference sequence). V was pared by 5 bases and J by 2 bases, with 10 bases between. This CDR3 is 15 amino acids long. The protocol was immunoSEQ multiplex PCR, while the TCRdb copy is restricted to in-frame clones and leaves out a portion. The sample has some 140,000 clones; roughly 90% are singletons. This chain connects TRBV27 to TRBJ2-6; D is perhaps TRBD1 (5 bases). This material consisted of peripheral blood, taken on day 0 of MenACWY control vaccination. The TCR was taken from an adult in good health. The CDR3 region has the DNA TGTGCCAGCAGTGGCCAGGGCGCTGGGGCCAACGTCCTGACTTTC. This translates into CASSGQGAGANVLTF.